The clone carrying this T cell receptor beta chain was recorded once. This record belongs to a study of blood T cell repertoires in COVID-19. Study background: Acute and convalescent COVID-19 specimens originated in the United States, Italy and Spain. T cells, B-cell-depleted T cells, or PBMCs supplied cDNA or gDNA.

The CDR3 sequence is 13 residues long. CDR1 is SGHTA and CDR2 is FQGTGA in the germline V gene. Trimming removed 0 bases from V and 13 bases from J; junction bases left unmatched: 8. Per the study methods: Nucleated cell number was recorded as an estimate derived from reference gene primer amplification. Libraries were prepared by immunoSEQ multiplex PCR; TCRdb keeps only in-frame clonotypes and omits some of them. V, J and clone size are those of that table, while D and trimming were read from the DNA. The data contain a few hundred thousand clones, 70% to 90% of them singletons. The receptor's source is a man aged 55 to 70 with acute or convalescent COVID-19. The sequenced sample was peripheral blood. The chain has TRBV7-3 and TRBJ1-2, with 7 bases aligning to TRBD1. In nucleotides, the CDR3 is TGTGCCAGCAGCTTAACAAGGACAGGACTACGCACCTTC. It yields the protein CASSLTRTGLRTF. The whole variable domain, filled in from reference TRBV7-3 and TRBJ1-2, reads GAGVSQTPSNKVTEKGKYVELRCDPISGHTALYWYRQSLGQGPEFLIYFQGTGAADDSGLPNDRFFAVRPEGSVSTLKIQRTERGDSAVYLCASSLTRTGLRTFGSGTRLTVV.